The text below deals with one T cell receptor (beta chain). Its antigen is unknown. Patients had resection in Japan or China between about 2013 and 2017. With V trimmed by 3 bases and J by 4 bases, 5 bases remained unmatched. The V gene's germline CDR1 is ENHRY and CDR2 SYGVKD. The CDR3 has 14 residues. The data belong to a study of immune evolution from preneoplasia to lung adenocarcinoma. General study findings and limits: Top clone frequencies peaked in normal lung, apparently declining through invasive adenocarcinoma.

TCRdb keeps only in-frame clones here, not all; method: immunoSEQ multiplex PCR. The top ten hold around 5.9% of the sample, which has about 4,200 clones, roughly 81% seen once. The gene calls are TRBV10-3 and TRBJ1-1, with TRBD1 matching 7 bases. The sequenced material came from FFPE adjacent normal lung tissue. This clonotype was sampled from a person between 65 and 79 years old with lung adenocarcinoma. CDR3 sequence (DNA): TGTGCCATCAGTGATAAGGGGGCGTCCACTGAAGCTTTCTTT. It specifies CAISDKGASTEAFF.